The rows below give T cell receptor beta chains drawn from one sample of a study of control samples from healthy donors and cancer patients. Measured with immunoSEQ multiplex PCR; TCRdb has only the in-frame clones, and not every one. The sample shows 40,000 or so clones, 91% of them seen only once. Sequencing was performed on PBMCs. These receptors came from a woman in her 40s with head and neck cancer. Each CDR3 is given with its conserved first and last residue. D genes are given only for firm matches. Clone size appears in some rows only: once, few, many, or a class for an expanded clone.

cdr3_length j_call d_call clone_size v_call cdr3_aa cdr3_nt
15 TRBJ1-6 NA once TRBV2 CASSETRHHNSPLHF TGTGCCAGCAGTGAAACCAGGCACCATAATTCACCCCTCCACTTT
17 TRBJ2-2 NA NA TRBV30 CAWSAKTGTLNTGELFF TGTGCCTGGAGTGCCAAGACCGGGACATTGAACACCGGGGAGCTGTTTTTT
14 TRBJ2-1 NA NA TRBV5-1 CASSLGGPTLEQFF TGCGCCAGCAGCCTTGGGGGACCGACTCTGGAGCAGTTCTTC
16 TRBJ1-1 NA NA TRBV4-1 CASSQGDGWLNTEAFF TGCGCCAGCAGCCAAGGGGACGGATGGCTGAACACTGAAGCTTTCTTT
12 TRBJ2-2 NA once TRBV12-5 CASQGFGGELFF TGTGCTAGTCAGGGGTTCGGCGGGGAGCTGTTTTTT
14 TRBJ1-2 TRBD1 NA TRBV9 CASSIPGGRYGYTF TGTGCCAGCAGCATTCCAGGGGGCCGATATGGCTACACCTTC
13 TRBJ2-7 NA NA TRBV7-9 CASSQDGYYEQYF TGTGCCAGCAGTCAAGACGGCTACTACGAGCAGTACTTC
11 TRBJ1-2 NA NA TRBV28 CASSPGYGYTF TGTGCCAGCAGTCCTGGCTATGGCTACACCTTC
14 TRBJ1-1 TRBD1 NA TRBV6-5 CASTYRGMNTEAFF TGTGCCAGCACCTACAGGGGAATGAACACTGAAGCTTTCTTT
14 TRBJ2-1 NA NA TRBV6-5 CASPPQGVINEQFF TGTGCCAGCCCACCGCAGGGAGTAATTAATGAGCAGTTCTTC
15 TRBJ2-3 TRBD1 once TRBV6-1 CASSSGQAHSDTQYF TGTGCCAGCAGTTCCGGACAGGCACACTCAGATACGCAGTATTTT
14 TRBJ1-6 NA NA TRBV5-1 CASGPGRGDSPLHF TGCGCCAGCGGCCCGGGCAGGGGTGATTCACCCCTCCACTTT
16 TRBJ1-1 NA once TRBV3-1/TRBV3-2 CASSPRSEGSGTEAFF TGTGCCAGCAGCCCCCGTTCTGAGGGGTCGGGCACTGAAGCTTTCTTT
16 TRBJ1-1 NA NA TRBV4-1 CASSQDPRRKDTEAFF TGCGCCAGCAGCCAAGATCCGCGGAGAAAGGACACTGAAGCTTTCTTT
14 TRBJ2-5 NA NA TRBV30 CAWISDGASVTQYF TGTGCCTGGATTTCGGACGGGGCGTCGGTGACCCAGTACTTC
15 TRBJ2-7 NA NA TRBV29-1 CSVEEVSGRSYEQYF TGCAGCGTTGAGGAGGTATCAGGACGATCCTACGAGCAGTACTTC
15 TRBJ2-3 NA NA TRBV4-2 CASSQDLSGVGTQYF TGTGCCAGCAGCCAAGATCTTAGCGGAGTAGGTACGCAGTATTTT
17 TRBJ2-3 TRBD1 NA TRBV24-1 CATSGTGGEDFTDTQYF TGTGCCACCAGTGGGACAGGGGGCGAAGATTTCACAGATACGCAGTATTTT